The 26 T cell receptor beta chains below were found in one sample sequenced in a study of T cell repertoires in cytomegalovirus infection. The antigens for these receptors are not known. TCRdb re-analysed the reads in MiXCR, keeping a single row per CDR3 protein. This sample has 700,000 to 850,000 distinct CDR3 sequences, with approximately 29% found just once. Sample: cultured CD8+ T cells from PBMCs, taken from culture after CMV antigen stimulation. These receptors originate from a human donor in good health (CMV status not recorded). Some clones in this sample may be carry-over from other donors' samples.

The chain links TRBV29-1 to TRBJ1-1; weak D call: TRBD1 (6 bases). Germline V CDR1 and CDR2: SQVTM, ANQGSEA. Trimming left V 5 bases short and J 8 bases short, with 12 bases between. The CDR3 loop spans 11 amino acids. CDR3 nucleotide sequence: TGCAGCGTTCCAAGGGGGGCGGAAGCTTTCTTT. Its protein is CSVPRGAEAFF. The full variable domain, its missing parts supplied by reference TRBV29-1 and TRBJ1-1, is SAVISQKPSRDICQRGTSLTIQCQVDSQVTMMFWYRQQPGQSLTLIATANQGSEATYESGFVIDKFPISRPNLTFSTLTVSNMSPEDSSIYLCSVPRGAEAFFGQGTRLTVV.

This chain uses TRBV6-1 with TRBJ1-1; a possible D gene is TRBD1 (6 bases). The length of the CDR3 is 18 residues. Germline V CDR1 and CDR2: MNHNS, SASEGT. Trimming took 6 bases from V and 2 from J, leaving 25 bases between them. CDR3 nucleotides: TGTGCCAGCAGGTCCCCTAAGGGGGATCGAGAAAAAAACACTGAAGCTTTCTTT. Translated: CASRSPKGDREKNTEAFF.

The rearrangement joins TRBV4-1 to TRBJ1-5, with a weak D call TRBD1 (6 bases). Deletions cut 4 bases from V and 7 bases from J, with 17 bases between. This CDR3 contains 15 residues. Germline CDR1 and CDR2: MGHRA and YSYEKL. This chain's CDR3 is CASSPTPGEGQPQHF. CDR3 DNA sequence: TGCGCCAGCAGCCCTACCCCAGGGGAGGGGCAGCCCCAGCATTTT.

The J gene is TRBJ2-7, the V gene TRBV7-9; tentative D call: TRBD1 (6 bases). V was clipped by 1 base and J by 6 bases, with 7 bases between them. From germline, CDR1 is SEHNR and CDR2 FQNEAQ (reference sequence). This CDR3 is built from 12 residues. For the CDR3, the DNA is TGTGCCAGCAGCTTAGACAGGGCCGAGCAGTACGTC. This translates into CASSLDRAEQYV.

V and J are TRBV20-1 and TRBJ2-1; 11 nucleotides match TRBD2. Per the germline V gene, CDR1 is DFQATT and CDR2 is SNEGSKA (reference sequence). V gave up 2 bases and J gave up 9 bases; unmatched junction bases: 6. This CDR3 is built from 14 residues. The CDR3 nucleotides read TGCAGTGCTAGATATAGCGGGGGGGCCCTTGAGCAGTTCTTC. This encodes CSARYSGGALEQFF.

This clonotype showed up just a few times. The chain has TRBV4-2 and TRBJ2-3; D unresolved. This CDR3 is 15 amino acids long. Trimming stripped 0 bases from V and 4 bases from J, with 11 bases between. Looked up from germline, CDR1 is LGHNA and CDR2 is YNFKEQ. The CDR3 is CASSQEFTVADTQYF. The CDR3 coding sequence is TGTGCCAGCAGCCAAGAATTCACAGTTGCAGATACGCAGTATTTT.

This clonotype was detected many times. The rearrangement uses TRBV7-8 and TRBJ2-5; D is ambiguous. The CDR3 spans 15 residues. Trimming removed 3 bases from V and 0 bases from J, with 11 bases in between. Looked up from germline, CDR1 is SGHVS and CDR2 is FQNEAQ. DNA for the CDR3: TGTGCCAGCAGCTTTCCAGACCCGCACCAAGAGACCCAGTACTTC. It codes for CASSFPDPHQETQYF.

V gene TRBV6-1 combines with J gene TRBJ1-1; D unresolved. CDR1 and CDR2 from the germline V gene are MNHNS and SASEGT. Trimming pared 6 bases from V and 8 bases from J, leaving 10 bases between. The CDR3 is made up of 11 amino acids. CDR3 DNA sequence: TGTGCCAGCAGGCCTGGACGAGAAGCTTTCTTT. This gives the protein CASRPGREAFF.

This clonotype was found a few times. The chain employs TRBV4-1 and TRBJ1-1, with TRBD1 identical over 7 bases. The CDR3 runs 16 residues. The V segment lost 1 base and the J segment 6 bases; nucleotides outside the gene matches: 11. The germline V gene encodes CDR1 MGHRA and CDR2 YSYEKL. CDR3 coding DNA: TGCGCCAGCAGCCAAGGGACAGGCGAGATGTTAGCTGAAGCTTTCTTT. Translation gives CASSQGTGEMLAEAFF.

This clonotype was seen ten or more times. The genes are TRBV27 and TRBJ2-7; 10 nucleotides line up with TRBD1. The CDR3 sequence is 14 residues long. The germline gives CDR1 MNHEY, CDR2 SMNVEV (reference sequence). After removal of 4 bases from V and 3 bases from J, the junction contained 3 bases not matched to a gene. The CDR3 bases are TGTGCCAGCAGTTACGGGGACAGGGGCTACGAGCAGTACTTC. Its protein product is CASSYGDRGYEQYF.

Regarding this clonotype: A far larger clone is just one base off, so this is likely a read error. The CDR3 DNA follows: TGTGTCAGCAGCTTTCCGAATCAGCCCCAGCATTTT. Translation gives CVSSFPNQPQHF. The genes are TRBV7-6 and TRBJ1-5, with D uncertain. The germline V gene encodes CDR1 SGHVS and CDR2 FNYEAQ. This CDR3 is 12 amino acids long.

This clonotype showed up just once. This chain links TRBV28 with TRBJ2-3; 15 nucleotides align to TRBD2. Per germline, CDR1 MDHEN and CDR2 SYDVKM. The CDR3 totals 18 residues. Trimming cost V 2 bases and J 3 bases; bases outside gene matches: 6. For the CDR3, the DNA is TGTGCCAGCAGTTTACCCGGACTAGCGGGGGGGCCGACAGATACGCAGTATTTT. Translated: CASSLPGLAGGPTDTQYF.

V usage is TRBV28 and J usage is TRBJ1-5; D call uncertain. The CDR3 length is 14 residues. Trimming removed 7 bases from V and 2 bases from J, with 12 bases in between. CDR1 is MDHEN, CDR2 SYDVKM, per germline. The CDR3 DNA reads TGTGCCAGCACCAGGCCCGGGGGCAATCAGCCCCAGCATTTT. This gives the protein CASTRPGGNQPQHF.

The chain employs TRBV28 and TRBJ1-2; 12 bases align to TRBD1. Per germline, CDR1 MDHEN and CDR2 SYDVKM. The CDR3 has 17 residues. The V segment lost 7 bases and the J segment 7 bases; nucleotides outside the gene matches: 16. The CDR3, as DNA: TGTGCCAGCACCGGGGGACAGGGGGCGCGGGTACGTTTTGGCTACACCTTC. This codes for CASTGGQGARVRFGYTF.

This clonotype was picked up many times. The chain recombines TRBV7-6 with TRBJ2-1; maybe TRBD1 (6 bases). The CDR3 loop spans 14 amino acids. Germline CDR1 and CDR2: SGHVS and FNYEAQ. Between the trimmed V and J ends, which lost 5 bases and 1 base, there was a span of 9 bases. CDR3 sequence: CASSPQGSYNEQFF. Written as DNA, the CDR3 is TGTGCCAGCAGCCCTCAGGGGTCCTACAATGAGCAGTTCTTC.

This clonotype turned up a few times. The V call is TRBV6-5, the J call TRBJ2-5, with 10 positions matching TRBD2. The germline CDR1 and CDR2 sequences are MNHEY and SVGAGI. CDR3 size: 15 residues. J was trimmed by 2 bases and V by 4 bases; bases with no gene match: 4. The CDR3: CASSWIAGGQETQYF. For the CDR3, the DNA is TGTGCCAGCAGTTGGATAGCGGGGGGACAAGAGACCCAGTACTTC.

J is TRBJ1-4 and V is TRBV27; TRBD1 matches 9 bases. V was clipped by 6 bases and J by 4 bases; unmatched bases: 9. This CDR3 spans 16 amino acids. CDR1 and CDR2 (germline): MNHEY, SMNVEV (reference sequence). The CDR3 DNA reads as TGTGCCAGCAGACAGGGGGCGCCTATCGATAATGAAAAACTGTTTTTT. Translated, it gives CASRQGAPIDNEKLFF. Supplemented by reference TRBV27 and TRBJ1-4, the full variable domain reads EAQVTQNPRYLITVTGKKLTVTCSQNMNHEYMSWYRQDPGLGLRQIYYSMNVEVTDKGDVPEGYKVSRKEKRNFPLILESPSPNQTSLYFCASRQGAPIDNEKLFFGSGTQLSVL.

This clonotype has only a few counts. The chain uses TRBV4-3 and TRBJ2-1, with 9 bases matching TRBD1. V was clipped by 3 bases and J by 7 bases; unmatched bases: 10. There are 16 residues in the CDR3. Germline loops: CDR1 LGHNA, CDR2 YSLEER. CDR3 coding DNA: TGCGCCAGCAGCCAGGGCCCGACAGGGGGAATAAATGAGCAGTTCTTC. Translated, it gives CASSQGPTGGINEQFF.

The gene calls are TRBV11-3 and TRBJ1-1; possibly TRBD1 for D (6 bases). The CDR3 is made up of 18 amino acids. V lost 1 base to trimming and J lost 1 base, with 19 bases between them. Germline V lookup: CDR1 SGHNT, CDR2 YENEEA. The CDR3 coding sequence is TGTGCCAGCAGCTTAGGAGGGGGACAAATCTTTTCGAACACTGAAGCTTTCTTT. Encoded protein: CASSLGGGQIFSNTEAFF.

The chain links TRBV7-9 to TRBJ2-3; perhaps TRBD2 as D (5 bases). This CDR3 is 17 amino acids long. V lost 7 bases and J lost 3, with 23 bases in between. CDR1 and CDR2 from the germline V gene are SEHNR and FQNEAQ (reference sequence). DNA for the CDR3: TGTGCCAGCACAACCCCGTTAGAGGGAGTAGCAACAGATACGCAGTATTTT. Translated: CASTTPLEGVATDTQYF.

The table lists this clonotype with a few counts. The V call is TRBV11-2, the J call TRBJ2-3; D is tentatively TRBD1 or TRBD2 (5 bases each). Germline V CDR1 and CDR2: SGHAT, FQNNGV. Trimming took 5 bases from V and 0 from J, leaving 15 bases between them. CDR3 length: 16 residues. CDR3 sequence: CASSRGWDLSTDTQYF. The DNA of the CDR3 is TGTGCCAGCAGCCGGGGTTGGGACCTTAGCACAGATACGCAGTATTTT.

In nucleotides, the CDR3 is TGTGCCAGCAGTTTAGCGACGAAGGGCCGCAATGAAAAACTGTTTTTT. It yields the protein CASSLATKGRNEKLFF. The rearrangement links TRBV12-3 or TRBV12-4 to TRBJ1-4; D unresolved. The CDR3 loop spans 16 amino acids. The germline V and J ends were trimmed by 0 bases and 5 bases, with 13 bases remaining between them.

The chain employs TRBV27 and TRBJ2-2; D might be TRBD1 (7 bases). There are 17 residues in the CDR3. CDR1 and CDR2 (germline): MNHEY, SMNVEV (reference sequence). The V gene lost 3 bases and the J gene lost 0 bases, with 14 bases spanning the gap. The CDR3 bases are TGTGCCAGCAGTTTCCAGGGGGGTGCTTCGAACACCGGGGAGCTGTTTTTT. It yields the protein CASSFQGGASNTGELFF.

The J gene is TRBJ1-2, the V gene TRBV15, with 7 positions matching TRBD1. V was clipped by 0 bases and J by 4 bases; unmatched bases: 5. This CDR3 has 15 residues. CDR1 and CDR2 (germline): LNHNV, YYDKDF (reference sequence). Here the CDR3 reads CATSRDRGQSYGYTF. The CDR3, as DNA: TGTGCCACCAGCAGAGATAGGGGACAGTCCTATGGCTACACCTTC.

The chain carries TRBV27 and TRBJ1-1, with D possibly TRBD1 on 5 matching bases. The CDR3 consists of 15 residues. Germline values: CDR1 MNHEY, CDR2 SMNVEV (reference sequence). The V gene lost 5 bases and the J gene lost 1 base, with 14 bases spanning the gap. This CDR3 is CASSEIGTQNTEAFF. CDR3 nucleotides: TGTGCCAGCAGTGAAATCGGGACCCAGAACACTGAAGCTTTCTTT.

This clonotype occurred a few times. The chain uses TRBV5-6 and TRBJ1-6; D call uncertain. CDR1 and CDR2 from the germline V gene are SGHDT and YYEEEE. The CDR3 is 16 amino acids. V shed 0 bases and J shed 7 bases, with 14 bases lying between them. CDR3 sequence (DNA): TGTGCCAGCAGCTTGGAGCGGCAGTACCTGAATTCACCCCTCCACTTT. Encoded protein: CASSLERQYLNSPLHF.